The 21 T cell receptor beta chains listed next were all sequenced from one sample in a study of T cells in Graves' hyperthyroidism and ophthalmopathy. RNA transcripts were the template for amplifying TCR beta CDR3 regions. The HTBI set primed first-round TCR CDR3 RT-PCR. One entry per CDR3 protein, called by TCRdb with MiXCR from the multiplex PCR reads. The top ten hold roughly 7% of the sample, which has 450,000 to 650,000 distinct CDR3 sequences, 13% to 15% seen once. The sequenced sample was blood. These receptors were taken from a woman under 30 with Graves' ophthalmopathy.

The gene calls are TRBV7-3 and TRBJ1-1, with TRBD1 identical over 8 bases. Germline V gene data show CDR1 as SGHTA and CDR2 as FQGTGA. J lost 5 bases, V lost 5 bases, and 13 bases had no gene match. This CDR3 is built from 16 residues. CDR3 nucleotides: TGTGCCAGCAGCCCCAGAGGACAGGGAAAACGGACTGAAGCTTTCTTT. Translation: CASSPRGQGKRTEAFF.

This clonotype was seen more than once but under ten times. The rearrangement joins TRBV10-1 to TRBJ2-4; 7 bases fit TRBD2. The germline gives CDR1 WNHNN, CDR2 SYGVQD (reference sequence). The CDR3 contains 13 residues. V shed 6 bases and J 8 bases; nucleotides not matched to a gene: 7. The CDR3 loop reads CASSVTSKDIQYF. The CDR3 DNA follows: TGCGCCAGCAGCGTGACTAGCAAGGACATTCAGTACTTC.

This chain joins TRBV28 and TRBJ2-5; a possible D gene is TRBD1 (6 bases). CDR3 length equals 23 residues. Germline-derived CDR1 and CDR2 are MDHEN and SYDVKM. V gave up 4 bases and J gave up 2 bases, with 38 bases separating them. The CDR3 protein is CASSSYGNKITGQFRRNQETQYF. The CDR3 coding sequence is TGTGCCAGCAGTTCCTACGGGAATAAAATTACAGGGCAATTTAGGAGAAATCAAGAGACCCAGTACTTC.

Ten or more counts support this clonotype. The genes are TRBV11-2 and TRBJ2-7; tentatively, D is TRBD1 (5 bases). The CDR3 covers 13 residues. The V and J ends lost 0 bases and 12 bases respectively, with 15 bases between them. In germline, CDR1 is SGHAT, CDR2 FQNNGV. CDR3 residues: CASSLETTQGLYF. The CDR3 DNA sequence: TGTGCCAGCAGCTTAGAAACCACTCAGGGCCTGTACTTC.

This clonotype was seen ten or more times. This chain joins TRBV4-1 and TRBJ1-2, with a tentative D call TRBD1 (6 bases). The V end lost 4 bases, the J end lost 4 bases, and 19 bases lay between the germline ends. The germline V gene encodes CDR1 MGHRA and CDR2 YSYEKL. This CDR3 is built from 16 residues. As DNA, the CDR3 is TGCGCCAGCAGCCTCCAAATGGACAGTCGGCTCTATGGCTACACCTTC. This codes for CASSLQMDSRLYGYTF.

This clonotype has ten or more counts. The chain has TRBV9 and TRBJ2-7; D could derive from TRBD1 or TRBD2 (6 bases each). Germline values: CDR1 SGDLS, CDR2 YYNGEE. The CDR3 runs 17 residues. The V end was cut by 4 bases, the J end by 4 bases, with 24 bases between. The CDR3 coding sequence is TGTGCCAGCAGCAGCCAGGCTGGAGGGGGGCGTCAATACGAGCAGTACTTC. This translates into CASSSQAGGGRQYEQYF.

In its sample, this clonotype was seen a few times. V gene TRBV20-1 combines with J gene TRBJ1-6; 10 positions match TRBD1. J lost 8 bases, V lost 3 bases, and 13 bases had no gene match. This CDR3 has 17 residues. Germline V gene lookup returns CDR1 DFQATT and CDR2 SNEGSKA (reference sequence). The CDR3 bases are TGCAGTGCTAGGGTGGGGCCGGGACAGGGGTCGGATTCACCCCTCCACTTT. Protein sequence: CSARVGPGQGSDSPLHF.

This clonotype was seen at least ten times. The V gene is TRBV2, the J gene TRBJ2-1; TRBD2 agrees at 9 bases. The CDR3 is made up of 15 amino acids. The germline gives CDR1 SNHLY, CDR2 FYNNEI. The trim removed 6 bases at V and 4 bases at J, leaving 7 bases unmatched. CDR3 protein: CASRPGTSPYNEQFF. The DNA of the CDR3 is TGTGCCAGCAGGCCTGGGACTAGCCCGTACAATGAGCAGTTCTTC.

The sample holds many counts of this clonotype. V gene TRBV7-9 combines with J gene TRBJ1-2, with unresolved D. Trimming shortened V by 4 bases and J by 5 bases, and 14 bases separated the two germline ends. Germline assignment: CDR1 SEHNR and CDR2 FQNEAQ (reference sequence). The CDR3 is 14 residues long. The CDR3 region is CASSSAASRYGYTF. The CDR3 DNA reads as TGTGCCAGCAGCTCCGCTGCGAGTCGGTATGGCTACACCTTC.

This clonotype occurred many times. The chain is built from TRBV9 and TRBJ1-1, with 10 positions matching TRBD1. In germline, CDR1 is SGDLS, CDR2 YYNGEE. Trimming removed 3 bases from V and 3 bases from J; junction bases left unmatched: 14. The CDR3 has 18 amino acids. This chain's CDR3 is CASSEGGQGTGVYTEAFF. As DNA, the CDR3 is TGTGCCAGCAGCGAGGGGGGACAGGGGACAGGGGTATACACTGAAGCTTTCTTT.

Note on this clonotype: One base away lies a much larger clone, so this may be a sequencing read error. The chain joins TRBV2 to TRBJ2-5; the match to TRBD1 covers 7 bases. The CDR3 runs to 15 residues. Germline lookup yields CDR1 SNHLY and CDR2 FYNNEI. Written as DNA, the CDR3 is TGTGCCAGCAGTGTAACAGGGGCCCTCCAAGAGATCCAGTACTTC. It specifies CASSVTGALQEIQYF.

This clonotype was picked up many times. This sequence joins TRBV9 and TRBJ2-7, with D perhaps matching TRBD2 (6 bases). From germline, CDR1 is SGDLS and CDR2 YYNGEE. This CDR3 contains 15 residues. V gave up 0 bases and J gave up 3 bases, with 13 bases separating them. CDR3 residues: CASSVEIAEYYEQYF. The CDR3 DNA reads TGTGCCAGCAGCGTAGAAATAGCGGAATACTACGAGCAGTACTTC.

As for this clonotype: Germline and junction disagree at one end, which may indicate a read error. V gene TRBV20-1 combines with J gene TRBJ2-3; D may correspond to TRBD1 or TRBD2 (5 bases each). The CDR3 totals 16 residues. Germline assignment: CDR1 DFQATT and CDR2 SNEGSKA (reference sequence). CDR3: CSARSGDGGSTGTQYF. The CDR3 bases are TGCAGTGCTAGATCTGGTGACGGTGGGAGCACAGGTACGCAGTATTTT.

This clonotype was seen repeatedly, ten times or more. The CDR3 DNA follows: TGTGCCAGCAGCGACGGGCCCACGGGGAGCTCCTACGAGCAGTACTTC. This codes for CASSDGPTGSSYEQYF. The V and J genes are TRBV2 and TRBJ2-7; D is perhaps TRBD2 (5 bases). The length of the CDR3 is 16 residues. CDR1 is SNHLY and CDR2 is FYNNEI in the germline V gene. The V end lost 6 bases, the J end lost 0 bases, and 18 bases lay between the germline ends. Full variable domain (rest looked up from reference TRBV2 and TRBJ2-7): EPEVTQTPSHQVTQMGQEVILRCVPISNHLYFYWYRQILGQKVEFLVSFYNNEISEKSEIFDDQFSVERPDGSNFTLKIRSTKLEDSAMYFCASSDGPTGSSYEQYFGPGTRLTVT.

The table lists this clonotype with a few counts. Since a much larger clone is just one base distant, this may be a read error. The chain combines TRBV20-1 with TRBJ2-7; 10 nucleotides agree with TRBD2. Germline V CDR1 and CDR2: DFQATT, SNEGSKA (reference sequence). There are 14 residues in the CDR3. J was trimmed by 2 bases and V by 6 bases; bases with no gene match: 7. The CDR3 nucleotides read TGCAGTGCCTCCGAGCGGGAGGGCCCCTACGAGCAGTACTTC. It specifies CSASEREGPYEQYF.

This clonotype was seen ten or more times. This sequence joins TRBV3-1 and TRBJ2-3; the D is unclear. The CDR3 length is 12 residues. V lost 1 base to trimming and J lost 6 bases, with 5 bases between them. CDR1 and CDR2 (germline): LGHDT, YNNKEL (reference sequence). The CDR3 loop reads CASSQVADTQYF. DNA of the CDR3: TGTGCCAGCAGCCAAGTCGCCGATACGCAGTATTTT.

This clonotype has at least ten counts. The chain recombines TRBV7-2 with TRBJ1-6; tentatively, D is TRBD1 (6 bases). The germline CDR1 and CDR2 sequences are SGHTA and FQGNSA. Trimming pared 7 bases from V and 0 bases from J, leaving 13 bases between. The CDR3 has 16 residues. The CDR3 nucleotides are TGTGCCAGCAAGGGGGGAACGAGCTCCTATAATTCACCCCTCCACTTT. Amino acid sequence: CASKGGTSSYNSPLHF.

In this sample, this clonotype turned up many times. This sequence joins TRBV30 and TRBJ2-1; D is possibly TRBD1 (5 bases). V gave up 4 bases and J gave up 5 bases, with 12 bases separating them. Germline-derived CDR1 and CDR2 are GTSNPN and SVGIG (reference sequence). CDR3 length equals 13 residues. The CDR3 sequence: CAWIQTENNEQFF. The CDR3 nucleotides read TGTGCCTGGATACAGACAGAGAACAATGAGCAGTTCTTC. The full variable domain, in which reference TRBV30 and TRBJ2-1 provide the parts outside the CDR3, is SQTIHQWPATLVQPVGSPLSLECTVEGTSNPNLYWYRQAAGRGLQLLFYSVGIGQISSEVPQNLSASRPQDRQFILSSKKLLLSDSGFYLCAWIQTENNEQFFGPGTRLTVL.

At least ten counts were recorded for this clonotype. This chain joins TRBV25-1 and TRBJ2-5; 8 bases match TRBD1. The CDR3 runs 16 residues. The germline V gene has CDR1 MGHDK and CDR2 SYGVNS. Trimming took 2 bases from V and 0 from J; bases not matched to a gene: 5. CDR3 nucleotide sequence: TGTGCCAGCAGTGAAGGGACAGGATCGTACCAAGAGACCCAGTACTTC. Its translation: CASSEGTGSYQETQYF.

The sample holds many counts of this clonotype. The chain employs TRBV20-1 and TRBJ2-5; D is uncertain. Between the trimmed V and J ends, which lost 5 bases and 4 bases, there was a span of 5 bases. Germline lookup yields CDR1 DFQATT and CDR2 SNEGSKA (reference sequence). The CDR3 spans 10 residues. DNA of the CDR3: TGCAGTGCTTGGCTAGAGACCCAGTACTTC. It yields the protein CSAWLETQYF.

With respect to this clonotype: At one of its ends the junction is not consistent with the germline gene, which may arise from a read error. The V gene is TRBV5-1, the J gene TRBJ1-4, with D perhaps matching TRBD1 (5 bases). The CDR3 spans 16 residues. Germline V gives CDR1 SGHRS, CDR2 YFSETQ. The CDR3 loop reads CTSSLVADGQMGKLFF. In DNA form, the CDR3 reads TGCACCAGCAGCTTGGTCGCAGACGGACAAATGGGAAAACTGTTTTTT.